Sequencing of this TCR beta chain was carried out in a study of blood T cell repertoires in COVID-19. Original methodology: Reference gene primer amplification in the assay estimated nucleated cell counts. Sequencing used immunoSEQ multiplex PCR; TCRdb keeps in-frame clones, though not all of them. V, J and clone size are those of that table, while D and trimming were read from the DNA. The sample gives about 83,000 clones, around nine tenths of which show up once; 16% is in the top ten. This clone was counted only a few times. V lost 4 bases and J 2 bases, leaving 16 bases between the germline ends. CDR3 length equals 16 residues. CDR1 is SGHTS, CDR2 YDEGEE, per germline.

The sample consisted of peripheral blood. This receptor was taken from a woman older than 75 with active or convalescent COVID-19. The V gene is TRBV5-8, the J gene TRBJ1-5, with D possibly matching TRBD1 (5 bases). CDR3 nucleotides: TGTGCCAGCAGCAGGGGCGGGGTAATGGGCAATCAGCCCCAGCATTTT. Translation gives CASSRGGVMGNQPQHF.